Below, 26 T cell receptor beta chains from the same sample are listed, as sequenced in a study of cytomegalovirus exposure and HLA in healthy donors. In the PCR, 60 Vbeta and 13 Jbeta primers were used. Sequencing was performed with immunoSEQ multiplex PCR; in TCRdb, only in-frame clones are kept and a portion is missing. The repertoire holds roughly 180,000 clones, with 80% to 85% as singletons. The sequenced sample was PBMCs. The receptors were sampled from a boy aged 2 to 9 in good health and CMV-seronegative.

The chain is built from TRBV2 and TRBJ1-2; D call uncertain. The CDR3 runs to 12 residues. Germline loops: CDR1 SNHLY, CDR2 FYNNEI. V lost 4 bases and J 4 bases, leaving 7 bases between the germline ends. The CDR3 sequence is CASSVRSYGYTF. The CDR3 DNA follows: TGTGCCAGCAGTGTCCGCAGCTATGGCTACACCTTC.

The chain couples TRBV4-1 to TRBJ2-6; 9 bases line up with TRBD2. CDR1 and CDR2 (germline): MGHRA, YSYEKL. V dropped 4 bases and J dropped 0; count of bases not matched to a gene: 10. This CDR3 comprises 19 residues. CDR3 sequence reads: CASSLRLAAHNSGANVLTF. CDR3 sequence (DNA): TGCGCCAGCAGCCTGCGACTAGCGGCTCATAACTCTGGGGCCAACGTCCTGACTTTC.

Worth noting for this clone: Given the absence of the conserved phenylalanine or tryptophan at the CDR3 end, a read error is likely. The chain links TRBV5-1 to TRBJ2-7, with a weak D call TRBD1 (5 bases). The CDR3 loop spans 14 amino acids. Germline V gives CDR1 SGHRS, CDR2 YFSETQ. The germline V and J ends were trimmed by 2 bases and 0 bases, with 9 bases remaining between them. The CDR3 DNA reads as TGCGCCAGCAGCTTAGGGGTTACCTCCTACGAGCAGTACTCC. It encodes CASSLGVTSYEQYS.

J is TRBJ2-1 and V is TRBV27; 11 bases are a match to TRBD1. The CDR3 has 15 residues. V dropped 3 bases and J dropped 3; count of bases not matched to a gene: 1. The germline V gene has CDR1 MNHEY and CDR2 SMNVEV (reference sequence). The CDR3 DNA is TGTGCCAGCAGTTTGGGGACAGGGGGCTACAATGAGCAGTTCTTC. The encoded protein is CASSLGTGGYNEQFF.

In its sample, this clone was seen a few times. J is TRBJ2-3 and V is TRBV27, with D tentatively TRBD1 (6 bases). Germline V lookup: CDR1 MNHEY, CDR2 SMNVEV (reference sequence). The germline V and J ends were trimmed by 3 bases and 5 bases, with 12 bases remaining between them. The CDR3 totals 14 residues. The CDR3 sequence is CASSLPGAIDTQYF. The CDR3 nucleotides are TGTGCCAGCAGTTTGCCAGGGGCGATAGATACGCAGTATTTT.

The rearrangement joins TRBV11-2 to TRBJ2-6, with 9 bases that match TRBD2. This CDR3 contains 19 residues. J was trimmed by 4 bases and V by 1 base; bases with no gene match: 11. Germline V gene lookup returns CDR1 SGHAT and CDR2 FQNNGV. CDR3 bases: TGTGCCAGCAGCTTAGGGAGACTAGCGGCCCCTCGGGGGGCCAACGTCCTGACTTTC. Its protein is CASSLGRLAAPRGANVLTF.

The chain is built from TRBV7-8 and TRBJ1-6, with a tentative D call TRBD1 (5 bases). V lost 7 bases, J lost 4 bases, and 14 bases lay in between. CDR1 and CDR2 from the germline V gene are SGHVS and FQNEAQ. CDR3 length: 15 amino acids. For the CDR3, the DNA is TGTGCCAGCATCCGGGACGGGAGGTATAATTCACCCCTCCACTTT. Encoded protein: CASIRDGRYNSPLHF.

The J gene is TRBJ2-7, the V gene TRBV27, with 8 bases that match TRBD2. Germline loops: CDR1 MNHEY, CDR2 SMNVEV (reference sequence). The junction had 11 bases not matched to a gene; V was cut back by 7 bases and J by 3 bases. The CDR3 contains 15 residues. The DNA for the CDR3 is TGTGCCAGCAAAGAGATAGCGGGGAGTGTCTACGAGCAGTACTTC. This codes for CASKEIAGSVYEQYF.

The count of this clone is one. The chain links TRBV7-8 to TRBJ2-3; 10 bases fit TRBD2. This CDR3 contains 16 residues. Germline CDR1 SGHVS, CDR2 FQNEAQ. V shed 4 bases and J 3 bases; nucleotides not matched to a gene: 7. The CDR3 DNA is TGTGCCAGCAGCTACGGACTAGCGGAGCTGACAGATACGCAGTATTTT. Its protein product is CASSYGLAELTDTQYF.

This chain uses TRBV6-5 with TRBJ2-6; D is possibly TRBD1 (6 bases). CDR1 and CDR2 from the germline V gene are MNHEY and SVGAGI. The CDR3 runs to 16 residues. The V end lost 2 bases, the J end lost 0 bases, and 8 bases lay between the germline ends. CDR3 nucleotides: TGTGCCAGCAGTTACCAACAGGGCTCTGGGGCCAACGTCCTGACTTTC. Translation: CASSYQQGSGANVLTF.

V usage is TRBV2 and J usage is TRBJ1-2; 9 nucleotides agree with TRBD1. The CDR3 sequence is 16 residues long. Per germline, CDR1 SNHLY and CDR2 FYNNEI. J gave up 7 bases and V 7 bases, and 16 bases lay outside the gene matches. The CDR3 here is CASNHSPGQGYSGYTF. The CDR3 DNA reads as TGTGCCAGCAATCACTCTCCGGGACAGGGTTACTCTGGCTACACCTTC.

The CDR3 DNA reads TGTGCCAGCAGCAACGCGGGACTAATCACCGGGGAGCTGTTTTTT. Translated: CASSNAGLITGELFF. J is TRBJ2-2 and V is TRBV5-4; TRBD2 matches at 7 bases. The V and J ends lost 4 bases and 4 bases, in that order; junction bases with no gene match: 7. Germline V CDR1 and CDR2: SGHNT, YYREEE (reference sequence). The CDR3 covers 15 residues. Drawing the rest from reference TRBV5-4 and TRBJ2-2, the complete variable domain is ETGVTQSPTHLIKTRGQQVTLRCSSQSGHNTVSWYQQALGQGPQFIFQYYREEENGRGNFPPRFSGLQFPNYSSELNVNALELDDSALYLCASSNAGLITGELFFGEGSRLTVL.

This clone was observed a single time. The chain recombines TRBV7-9 with TRBJ2-5; 8 bases map to TRBD2. Germline lookup yields CDR1 SEHNR and CDR2 FQNEAQ (reference sequence). There are 14 residues in the CDR3. The ends lost 5 bases at V and 4 bases at J; junction bases unmatched: 6. The CDR3 DNA reads TGTGCCAGCAGCCGGGGGGGGCGAGGAGAGACCCAGTACTTC. Protein product: CASSRGGRGETQYF.

V is TRBV10-3 and J is TRBJ1-2, with TRBD1 matching 9 bases. Germline V CDR1 and CDR2: ENHRY, SYGVKD. The CDR3 runs 14 residues. The ends lost 6 bases at V and 0 bases at J; junction bases unmatched: 2. The DNA for the CDR3 is TGTGCCATCAGGAGGGACAGGGCTAACTATGGCTACACCTTC. Translating it yields CAIRRDRANYGYTF.

The CDR3: CATGRGATETQYF. In DNA, the CDR3 is TGTGCCACGGGGAGGGGGGCAACGGAGACCCAGTACTTC. The chain has TRBV15 and TRBJ2-5; a weak D match, TRBD2 (7 bases). The germline gives CDR1 LNHNV, CDR2 YYDKDF (reference sequence). Trimming took 9 bases from V and 5 from J, leaving 16 bases between them. CDR3 length equals 13 residues.

This clone has more than one count but fewer than ten. The chain is built from TRBV9 and TRBJ2-7, with 14 bases aligning to TRBD2. The CDR3 sequence is 19 residues long. The ends lost 0 bases at V and 4 bases at J; junction bases unmatched: 12. Germline-derived CDR1 and CDR2 are SGDLS and YYNGEE. CDR3 protein: CASSVVEGGTSGSFYEQYF. CDR3 DNA sequence: TGTGCCAGCAGCGTAGTAGAGGGCGGGACTAGCGGGAGTTTTTACGAGCAGTACTTC. The entire variable domain, with the rest obtained from reference TRBV9 and TRBJ2-7, is as follows: DSGVTQTPKHLITATGQRVTLRCSPRSGDLSVYWYQQSLDQGLQFLIQYYNGEERAKGNILERFSAQQFPDLHSELNLSSLELGDSALYFCASSVVEGGTSGSFYEQYFGPGTRLTVT.

The rearrangement joins TRBV4-3 to TRBJ2-7; 8 bases fit TRBD2. Germline-derived CDR1 and CDR2 are LGHNA and YSLEER. V was clipped by 4 bases and J by 0 bases; unmatched bases: 8. This CDR3 contains 16 residues. DNA of the CDR3: TGCGCCAGCAGCCGGGGTAGCGGGGACCCCTCCTACGAGCAGTACTTC. This sequence encodes CASSRGSGDPSYEQYF.

The chain recombines TRBV7-2 with TRBJ2-5, with D tentatively TRBD2 (5 bases). Trimming took off 6 bases at V and 4 bases at J, with 18 bases between the two ends. CDR1 is SGHTA and CDR2 is FQGNSA in the germline V gene. The CDR3 is 15 residues long. The CDR3 nucleotides read TGTGCCAGCAGTTCCGCGAGACGGGATCGAGAGACCCAGTACTTC. This codes for CASSSARRDRETQYF.

V and J are TRBV19 and TRBJ2-3; 7 bases match TRBD2. This CDR3 has 16 residues. V shed 6 bases and J 2 bases; nucleotides not matched to a gene: 11. The germline gives CDR1 LNHDA, CDR2 SQIVND (reference sequence). The CDR3: CASSPGREVNTDTQYF. CDR3 sequence (DNA): TGTGCCAGTAGCCCGGGGAGGGAGGTCAACACAGATACGCAGTATTTT.

This rearrangement joins TRBV5-1 to TRBJ2-1, with 7 bases aligning to TRBD1. This CDR3 has 12 amino acids. With V trimmed by 4 bases and J by 8 bases, 3 bases remained unmatched. The germline gives CDR1 SGHRS, CDR2 YFSETQ. CDR3 region: CASSPTGDEQFF. DNA for the CDR3: TGCGCCAGCAGCCCTACAGGGGATGAGCAGTTCTTC.

This sequence joins TRBV6-6 and TRBJ1-2; 9 bases map to TRBD1. There are 14 residues in the CDR3. Germline CDR1 MNHNY, CDR2 SVGAGI (reference sequence). V trimming: 4 bases; J trimming: 5 bases; junction bases outside the gene matches: 5. The DNA of the CDR3 is TGTGCCAGCAGTTTTGACAGGGGGGGGTATGGCTACACCTTC. This codes for CASSFDRGGYGYTF.

This chain joins TRBV6-1 and TRBJ2-3, with 10 bases that match TRBD2. CDR3 size: 15 residues. Unmatched junction bases numbered 6, after V lost 5 bases and J lost 4 bases. Germline CDR1 is MNHNS and CDR2 is SASEGT. CDR3 loop: CASSLAGGSADTQYF. CDR3 sequence (DNA): TGTGCCAGCAGTTTAGCGGGAGGAAGCGCAGATACGCAGTATTTT.

The chain couples TRBV5-4 to TRBJ1-3; maybe TRBD1 (5 bases). The V gene's germline CDR1 is SGHNT and CDR2 YYREEE (reference sequence). V was trimmed by 4 bases and J by 5 bases, leaving 10 bases between them. The CDR3 has 13 amino acids. CDR3 protein: CASSQDSRNTIYF. In DNA, the CDR3 is TGTGCCAGCAGCCAAGACAGCAGAAACACCATATATTTT. Full variable domain (missing parts from reference TRBV5-4 and TRBJ1-3): ETGVTQSPTHLIKTRGQQVTLRCSSQSGHNTVSWYQQALGQGPQFIFQYYREEENGRGNFPPRFSGLQFPNYSSELNVNALELDDSALYLCASSQDSRNTIYFGEGSWLTVV.

This clone was observed a handful of times. V usage is TRBV7-3 and J usage is TRBJ2-1; 7 nucleotides match TRBD2. The ends lost 2 bases at V and 5 bases at J; junction bases unmatched: 6. The CDR3 contains 15 residues. Germline V lookup: CDR1 SGHTA, CDR2 FQGTGA. The CDR3 sequence: CASSLGDYLNNEQFF. The CDR3 DNA follows: TGTGCCAGCAGCTTAGGGGACTACCTTAACAATGAGCAGTTCTTC.

V is TRBV6-1 and J is TRBJ2-5, with 8 nucleotides matching TRBD1. Trimming cost V 4 bases and J 4 bases; bases outside gene matches: 8. CDR3 size: 15 residues. Germline CDR1 and CDR2: MNHNS and SASEGT. CDR3 amino acids: CASSGSRTGRETQYF. In DNA, the CDR3 is TGTGCCAGCAGTGGATCAAGGACAGGGAGAGAGACCCAGTACTTC.

The rearrangement links TRBV5-8 to TRBJ1-1; D remains ambiguous. With 10 bases removed from V and 5 bases from J, the gap between germline ends came to 21 bases. The CDR3 runs 14 residues. Germline CDR1 is SGHTS and CDR2 is YDEGEE. The CDR3 is CAFLDPQRKTEAFF. The CDR3 region has the DNA TGTGCCTTCCTTGATCCACAAAGAAAAACTGAAGCTTTCTTT.